This is a list of T cell receptor beta chains from one sample in a study of cytomegalovirus exposure and HLA in healthy donors. Method: immunoSEQ multiplex PCR; TCRdb's copy keeps in-frame clones and lacks some. This sample carries some 150,000 clones, 70% to 80% of them seen once, and the ten largest clones take approximately 8%. Specimen: PBMCs. The receptors were gathered from a man aged 25-40 years in good health and CMV-seropositive. The CDR3 runs from the conserved cysteine through the conserved F or W. The order of the fields is V gene, D gene, CDR3 length, clone size, J gene, CDR3 protein, CDR3 DNA. A D gene is named only where the DNA matches it firmly. Where a row states a size, it is once, few, many or the class of an expanded clone; other rows omit it.

v_call: TRBV19
d_call: TRBD1
cdr3_length: 17
clone_size: NA
j_call: TRBJ1-3
cdr3_aa: CASSSSAGQSSGNTIYF
cdr3_nt: TGTGCCAGTAGTTCCTCCGCGGGACAGAGCTCTGGAAACACCATATATTTT

v_call: TRBV5-1
d_call: NA
cdr3_length: 14
clone_size: NA
j_call: TRBJ1-4
cdr3_aa: CASSLAGTNEKLFF
cdr3_nt: TGCGCCAGCAGCTTGGCCGGGACTAATGAAAAACTGTTTTTT

v_call: TRBV29-1
d_call: NA
cdr3_length: 12
clone_size: few
j_call: TRBJ2-7
cdr3_aa: CSVEGVAYEQYF
cdr3_nt: TGCAGCGTTGAGGGAGTGGCCTACGAGCAGTACTTC

v_call: TRBV6-5
d_call: NA
cdr3_length: 14
clone_size: few
j_call: TRBJ1-4
cdr3_aa: CARIQDFVDEKLFF
cdr3_nt: TGTGCCAGAATTCAGGATTTCGTCGATGAAAAACTGTTTTTT

v_call: TRBV14
d_call: NA
cdr3_length: 13
clone_size: NA
j_call: TRBJ2-1
cdr3_aa: CASSQATFDEQFF
cdr3_nt: TGTGCCAGCAGCCAGGCCACGTTCGATGAGCAGTTCTTC

v_call: TRBV10-2
d_call: TRBD2
cdr3_length: 14
clone_size: few
j_call: TRBJ2-3
cdr3_aa: CASSWGGSTDTQYF
cdr3_nt: TGCGCCAGCAGTTGGGGGGGATCCACAGATACGCAGTATTTT

v_call: TRBV19
d_call: TRBD2
cdr3_length: 15
clone_size: NA
j_call: TRBJ2-3
cdr3_aa: CASSILGGGTDTQYF
cdr3_nt: TGTGCCAGTAGTATCCTTGGCGGGGGGACAGATACGCAGTATTTT

v_call: TRBV6-1
d_call: TRBD2
cdr3_length: 14
clone_size: few
j_call: TRBJ2-5
cdr3_aa: CASSDGGTAGTQYF
cdr3_nt: TGTGCCAGCAGTGACGGGGGGACCGCCGGGACCCAGTACTTC

v_call: TRBV4-3
d_call: NA
cdr3_length: 15
clone_size: NA
j_call: TRBJ1-5
cdr3_aa: CASSYSTVSNQPQHF
cdr3_nt: TGCGCCAGCAGCTACTCGACAGTTAGCAATCAGCCCCAGCATTTT

v_call: TRBV4-2
d_call: TRBD1
cdr3_length: 15
clone_size: NA
j_call: TRBJ2-2
cdr3_aa: CASSQFDRGSGELFF
cdr3_nt: TGTGCCAGCAGCCAATTCGACAGGGGGAGCGGGGAGCTGTTTTTT

v_call: TRBV4-3
d_call: NA
cdr3_length: 16
clone_size: NA
j_call: TRBJ2-2
cdr3_aa: CASSQEYPLGGGELFF
cdr3_nt: TGCGCCAGCAGCCAAGAATATCCCCTCGGGGGCGGGGAGCTGTTTTTT

v_call: TRBV9
d_call: NA
cdr3_length: 12
clone_size: NA
j_call: TRBJ2-1
cdr3_aa: CASSRWTNEQFF
cdr3_nt: TGTGCCAGCAGCCGCTGGACTAATGAGCAGTTCTTC

v_call: TRBV6-5
d_call: NA
cdr3_length: 13
clone_size: once
j_call: TRBJ2-7
cdr3_aa: CASSYSKEGEQYF
cdr3_nt: TGTGCCAGCAGTTACTCGAAGGAGGGCGAGCAGTACTTC

v_call: TRBV28
d_call: TRBD1
cdr3_length: 17
clone_size: NA
j_call: TRBJ1-5
cdr3_aa: CASSAETGTVRNQPQHF
cdr3_nt: TGTGCCAGCAGTGCTGAAACCGGGACAGTTCGGAATCAGCCCCAGCATTTT

v_call: TRBV6-1
d_call: TRBD1
cdr3_length: 16
clone_size: NA
j_call: TRBJ1-5
cdr3_aa: CASSEARTGKDQPQHF
cdr3_nt: TGTGCCAGCAGTGAAGCCAGGACAGGGAAGGATCAGCCCCAGCATTTT

v_call: TRBV6-5
d_call: TRBD2
cdr3_length: 16
clone_size: NA
j_call: TRBJ2-3
cdr3_aa: CASSSGTSGGADTQYF
cdr3_nt: TGTGCCAGCAGTTCCGGGACTAGCGGGGGGGCGGATACGCAGTATTTT

v_call: TRBV6-5
d_call: NA
cdr3_length: 14
clone_size: NA
j_call: TRBJ2-1
cdr3_aa: CASSYARRLGEQFF
cdr3_nt: TGTGCCAGCAGTTACGCGAGGCGGCTTGGAGAGCAGTTCTTC

v_call: TRBV5-1
d_call: TRBD1
cdr3_length: 15
clone_size: NA
j_call: TRBJ1-6
cdr3_aa: CASSLQGSGNSPLHF
cdr3_nt: TGCGCCAGCAGCTTACAGGGGTCGGGAAATTCACCCCTCCACTTT

v_call: TRBV2
d_call: NA
cdr3_length: 15
clone_size: NA
j_call: TRBJ2-2
cdr3_aa: CASSELARNTGELFF
cdr3_nt: TGTGCCAGCAGTGAGCTAGCGAGGAACACCGGGGAGCTGTTTTTT

v_call: TRBV30
d_call: TRBD1
cdr3_length: 14
clone_size: NA
j_call: TRBJ1-5
cdr3_aa: CASSRGQGYQPQHF
cdr3_nt: TGTGCCTCCTCGAGAGGACAGGGTTATCAGCCCCAGCATTTT

v_call: TRBV27
d_call: TRBD2
cdr3_length: 15
clone_size: NA
j_call: TRBJ2-7
cdr3_aa: CASSYLASGTYEQYF
cdr3_nt: TGTGCCAGCAGTTATCTGGCTAGCGGAACCTACGAGCAGTACTTC

v_call: TRBV6-4
d_call: TRBD1
cdr3_length: 15
clone_size: NA
j_call: TRBJ1-5
cdr3_aa: CASSSSGTGFQPQHF
cdr3_nt: TGTGCCAGCAGTTCCTCCGGGACAGGGTTTCAGCCCCAGCATTTT

v_call: TRBV6-1
d_call: TRBD2
cdr3_length: 15
clone_size: NA
j_call: TRBJ2-3
cdr3_aa: CASSEAGGIADTQYF
cdr3_nt: TGTGCCAGCAGTGAAGCGGGAGGGATTGCAGATACGCAGTATTTT

v_call: TRBV5-6
d_call: NA
cdr3_length: 12
clone_size: NA
j_call: TRBJ2-7
cdr3_aa: CASSKSSYEQYF
cdr3_nt: TGTGCCAGCAGCAAGAGCTCCTACGAGCAGTACTTC

v_call: TRBV9
d_call: TRBD2
cdr3_length: 17
clone_size: NA
j_call: TRBJ2-1
cdr3_aa: CASSIAGKSGGYNEQFF
cdr3_nt: TGTGCCAGCAGCATAGCTGGCAAAAGCGGGGGCTACAATGAGCAGTTCTTC

v_call: TRBV30
d_call: NA
cdr3_length: 12
clone_size: NA
j_call: TRBJ1-6
cdr3_aa: CAWSERNSPLHF
cdr3_nt: TGTGCCTGGAGTGAGAGAAACTCACCCCTCCACTTT

v_call: TRBV7-9
d_call: TRBD2
cdr3_length: 14
clone_size: NA
j_call: TRBJ2-1
cdr3_aa: CASSLGGGEVEQFF
cdr3_nt: TGTGCCAGCAGCTTAGGTGGGGGGGAGGTTGAGCAGTTCTTC

v_call: TRBV2
d_call: NA
cdr3_length: 13
clone_size: once
j_call: TRBJ1-1
cdr3_aa: CASSAGGGGAAFF
cdr3_nt: TGTGCCAGCAGTGCCGGAGGGGGGGGCGCAGCTTTCTTT

v_call: TRBV9
d_call: NA
cdr3_length: 15
clone_size: NA
j_call: TRBJ2-1
cdr3_aa: CASSEGDLTYNEQFF
cdr3_nt: TGTGCCAGCAGCGAAGGGGACTTGACCTACAATGAGCAGTTCTTC

v_call: TRBV7-9
d_call: TRBD1
cdr3_length: 15
clone_size: NA
j_call: TRBJ2-7
cdr3_aa: CASSTGTGGRYEQYF
cdr3_nt: TGTGCCAGCAGCACCGGGACAGGGGGCCGATACGAGCAGTACTTC

v_call: TRBV11-2
d_call: NA
cdr3_length: 15
clone_size: few
j_call: TRBJ2-1
cdr3_aa: CASSLDLLAGNEQFF
cdr3_nt: TGTGCCAGCAGCTTAGATCTGCTAGCAGGCAATGAGCAGTTCTTC

v_call: TRBV25-1
d_call: NA
cdr3_length: 15
clone_size: NA
j_call: TRBJ2-1
cdr3_aa: CASSETGSSYNEQFF
cdr3_nt: TGTGCCAGCAGCGAAACAGGGAGCTCCTACAATGAGCAGTTCTTC

v_call: TRBV9
d_call: NA
cdr3_length: 15
clone_size: NA
j_call: TRBJ1-5
cdr3_aa: CASSPGLGSNQPQHF
cdr3_nt: TGTGCCAGCAGCCCAGGGCTTGGGAGCAATCAGCCCCAGCATTTT

v_call: TRBV11-3
d_call: NA
cdr3_length: 15
clone_size: NA
j_call: TRBJ2-1
cdr3_aa: CASSSSRGPHNEQFF
cdr3_nt: TGTGCCAGCAGCTCCTCCCGAGGCCCCCACAATGAGCAGTTCTTC

v_call: TRBV7-9
d_call: NA
cdr3_length: 12
clone_size: NA
j_call: TRBJ2-5
cdr3_aa: CASSTPLLEQYF
cdr3_nt: TGTGCCAGCAGCACCCCCCTATTGGAGCAGTACTTC

v_call: TRBV19
d_call: TRBD1
cdr3_length: 15
clone_size: NA
j_call: TRBJ1-3
cdr3_aa: CASSVQGSSGNTIYF
cdr3_nt: TGTGCCAGTAGTGTACAGGGGAGCTCTGGAAACACCATATATTTT

v_call: TRBV7-3
d_call: TRBD2
cdr3_length: 15
clone_size: NA
j_call: TRBJ2-7
cdr3_aa: CASSLLGTSSDEQYF
cdr3_nt: TGTGCCAGCAGCTTACTAGGGACTAGCAGCGACGAGCAGTACTTC

v_call: TRBV7-3
d_call: TRBD1
cdr3_length: 14
clone_size: NA
j_call: TRBJ2-7
cdr3_aa: CASSPQQGMREQYF
cdr3_nt: TGTGCCAGCAGCCCTCAACAGGGGATGAGGGAGCAGTACTTC

v_call: TRBV11-2
d_call: TRBD1
cdr3_length: 16
clone_size: NA
j_call: TRBJ2-7
cdr3_aa: CASRRTSGTGVYEQYF
cdr3_nt: TGTGCCAGCAGACGAACCTCCGGGACAGGCGTTTACGAGCAGTACTTC

v_call: TRBV27
d_call: NA
cdr3_length: 12
clone_size: once
j_call: TRBJ2-3
cdr3_aa: CASSLSRDTQYF
cdr3_nt: TGTGCCAGCAGTTTATCTCGGGATACGCAGTATTTT

v_call: TRBV11-3
d_call: TRBD1
cdr3_length: 13
clone_size: NA
j_call: TRBJ2-7
cdr3_aa: CASSIRTGHEQYF
cdr3_nt: TGTGCCAGCAGCATCCGGACAGGGCATGAGCAGTACTTC

v_call: TRBV5-6
d_call: NA
cdr3_length: 11
clone_size: NA
j_call: TRBJ1-2
cdr3_aa: CASSQYYGYTF
cdr3_nt: TGTGCCAGCAGCCAGTACTATGGCTACACCTTC

v_call: TRBV5-1
d_call: TRBD2
cdr3_length: 17
clone_size: once
j_call: TRBJ2-2
cdr3_aa: CASSPSRGGRGTGELFF
cdr3_nt: TGCGCCAGCAGCCCCTCCCGGGGCGGGAGAGGGACCGGGGAGCTGTTTTTT

v_call: TRBV30
d_call: NA
cdr3_length: 15
clone_size: NA
j_call: TRBJ2-3
cdr3_aa: CAWRTLGLSTDTQYF
cdr3_nt: TGTGCCTGGAGGACCCTCGGACTATCCACAGATACGCAGTATTTT

v_call: TRBV7-3
d_call: NA
cdr3_length: 14
clone_size: NA
j_call: TRBJ1-1
cdr3_aa: CASSLGGGPEEAFF
cdr3_nt: TGTGCCAGCAGCTTAGGGGGGGGGCCTGAGGAAGCTTTCTTT

v_call: TRBV18
d_call: TRBD1
cdr3_length: 16
clone_size: NA
j_call: TRBJ1-1
cdr3_aa: CASSPRTGGMNTEAFF
cdr3_nt: TGTGCCAGCTCACCTAGGACAGGGGGCATGAACACTGAAGCTTTCTTT

v_call: TRBV4-2
d_call: NA
cdr3_length: 15
clone_size: NA
j_call: TRBJ1-2
cdr3_aa: CASSAGTFKTGGYTF
cdr3_nt: TGTGCCAGCAGCGCTGGGACTTTCAAAACAGGTGGCTACACCTTC

v_call: TRBV7-9
d_call: TRBD2
cdr3_length: 18
clone_size: NA
j_call: TRBJ2-7
cdr3_aa: CASSDPGTSGGKAYEQYF
cdr3_nt: TGTGCCAGCAGCGACCCCGGGACTAGCGGGGGGAAGGCCTACGAGCAGTACTTC